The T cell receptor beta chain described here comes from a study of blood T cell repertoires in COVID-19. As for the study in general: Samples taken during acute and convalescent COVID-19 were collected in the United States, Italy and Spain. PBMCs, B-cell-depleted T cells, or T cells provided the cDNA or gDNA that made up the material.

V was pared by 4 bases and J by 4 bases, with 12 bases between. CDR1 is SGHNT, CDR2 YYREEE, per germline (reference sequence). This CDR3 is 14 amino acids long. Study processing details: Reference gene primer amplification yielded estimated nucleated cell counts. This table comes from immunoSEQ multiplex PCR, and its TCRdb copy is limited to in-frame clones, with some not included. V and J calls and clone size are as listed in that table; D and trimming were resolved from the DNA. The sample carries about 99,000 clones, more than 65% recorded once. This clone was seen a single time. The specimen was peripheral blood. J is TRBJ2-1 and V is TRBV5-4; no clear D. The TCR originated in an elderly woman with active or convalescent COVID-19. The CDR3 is CASSQKIEYNEQFF. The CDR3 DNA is TGTGCCAGCAGCCAAAAGATAGAGTACAATGAGCAGTTCTTC.